What follows are 20 T cell receptor beta chains derived from one specimen sequenced in a study of cytomegalovirus exposure and HLA in healthy donors listed by TCRdb under 2017. The library relied on the immunoSEQ multiplex PCR assay. For the multiplex PCR, a mixture combining 60 forward primers for TCR Vbeta segments and 13 reverse primers for TCR Jbeta segments was used. Held by TCRdb, this immuneACCESS table contains in-frame sequences only and omits some clones. Under half of the omission traces to an unresolved V gene where checked; the cause of the rest is unknown. Here the sample has some 120,000 clones; under 85% occur a single time. The ten largest account for 7.5% to 9.5% of the sample. Sequencing was performed on PBMCs. These receptors came from a woman in her forties or fifties in good health and CMV-seropositive.

This rearrangement joins TRBV7-2 to TRBJ2-3; TRBD2 agrees at 11 bases. The germline CDR1 and CDR2 sequences are SGHTA and FQGNSA. Unmatched junction bases numbered 5, after V lost 7 bases and J lost 5 bases. This CDR3 has 14 residues. The CDR3: CASTTSGEGDTQYF. The CDR3 bases are TGTGCCAGCACGACTAGCGGGGAGGGAGATACGCAGTATTTT.

This chain links TRBV4-2 with TRBJ1-4, with 8 positions matching TRBD1. The V gene end was trimmed by 5 bases and the J gene end by 2 bases; junction bases not matched to a gene: 13. Per germline, CDR1 LGHNA and CDR2 YNFKEQ. The CDR3 length is 18 residues. CDR3 in DNA: TGTGCCAGCAGCTTCCGGACAGGGCAAGTTGTGACTAATGAAAAACTGTTTTTT. Protein product: CASSFRTGQVVTNEKLFF.

The rearrangement links TRBV28 to TRBJ2-6; maybe TRBD1 (5 bases). The V gene's germline CDR1 is MDHEN and CDR2 SYDVKM. Trimming cost V 4 bases and J 2 bases, with 12 bases left between them. The CDR3 extends over 16 amino acids. Here the CDR3 reads CASSSRQGTGANVLTF. The CDR3, as DNA: TGTGCCAGCAGTTCGCGCCAGGGTACTGGGGCCAACGTCCTGACTTTC.

This chain links TRBV7-8 with TRBJ2-5; D is possibly TRBD1 (6 bases). Germline V gene data show CDR1 as SGHVS and CDR2 as FQNEAQ. The V end was cut by 2 bases, the J end by 0 bases, with 13 bases between. This CDR3 region has 16 residues. The CDR3 coding sequence is TGTGCCAGCAGCTTAAACCCTACAGGGTACCAAGAGACCCAGTACTTC. It translates to CASSLNPTGYQETQYF. The full variable domain, its missing parts supplied by reference TRBV7-8 and TRBJ2-5, is GAGVSQSPRYKVAKRGQDVALRCDPISGHVSLFWYQQALGQGPEFLTYFQNEAQLDKSGLPSDRFFAERPEGSVSTLKIQRTQQEDSAVYLCASSLNPTGYQETQYFGPGTRLLVL.

This clone was seen only once. The rearrangement uses TRBV7-2 and TRBJ1-5, with unresolved D. CDR1 is SGHTA, CDR2 FQGNSA, per germline. This CDR3 region has 13 residues. V gave up 5 bases and J gave up 4 bases, with 9 bases separating them. DNA for the CDR3: TGTGCCAGCAGCCCTGTTATGAATCAGCCCCAGCATTTT. Translating gives CASSPVMNQPQHF.

This clone was counted only a few times. The rearrangement joins TRBV5-6 to TRBJ1-4, with 8 bases matching TRBD1. The CDR3 has 14 amino acids. After removal of 2 bases from V and 7 bases from J, the junction contained 4 bases not matched to a gene. Germline V gene sequence: CDR1 SGHDT, CDR2 YYEEEE. The DNA for the CDR3 is TGTGCCAGCAGCTTACCCGGGACAGGTGAAAAACTGTTTTTT. This encodes CASSLPGTGEKLFF.

The chain links TRBV19 to TRBJ1-4; D gene ambiguous. The CDR3 consists of 12 residues. From germline, CDR1 is LNHDA and CDR2 SQIVND (reference sequence). V gave up 6 bases and J gave up 5 bases, with 7 bases separating them. The CDR3 DNA follows: TGTGCCAGTAGCCCCAGGAATGAAAAACTGTTTTTT. It yields the protein CASSPRNEKLFF.

This clone was found once. The chain links TRBV7-3 to TRBJ2-3; 9 bases are shared with TRBD2. The V and J ends lost 6 bases and 1 base, in that order; junction bases with no gene match: 2. CDR1 is SGHTA and CDR2 is FQGTGA in the germline V gene. This CDR3 contains 14 residues. CDR3 bases: TGTGCCAGCAGATCTAGCGGGGGCACAGATACGCAGTATTTT. Translation: CASRSSGGTDTQYF. The entire variable domain, with the rest obtained from reference TRBV7-3 and TRBJ2-3, is as follows: GAGVSQTPSNKVTEKGKYVELRCDPISGHTALYWYRQSLGQGPEFLIYFQGTGAADDSGLPNDRFFAVRPEGSVSTLKIQRTERGDSAVYLCASRSSGGTDTQYFGPGTRLTVL.

CDR3 sequence reads: CASSLRQANTGELFF. CDR3 nucleotides: TGCGCCAGCAGCCTTCGACAGGCTAACACCGGGGAGCTGTTTTTT. The chain carries TRBV5-1 and TRBJ2-2, with D maybe TRBD1 (6 bases). CDR1 is SGHRS, CDR2 YFSETQ, per germline. The ends were cut back, 4 bases at V and 2 bases at J, with 12 bases in the middle. The CDR3 runs to 15 residues.

This clone was seen a few times. The chain carries TRBV7-6 and TRBJ2-2, with 9 nucleotides matching TRBD1. V was clipped by 1 base and J by 6 bases; unmatched bases: 6. The length of the CDR3 is 16 residues. CDR1 and CDR2 (germline): SGHVS, FNYEAQ. The CDR3 DNA is TGTGCCAGCAGCTTAGTTGGTCGACAGGGGGCCGGGGAGCTGTTTTTT. Translating it yields CASSLVGRQGAGELFF. Full variable domain (rest looked up from reference TRBV7-6 and TRBJ2-2): GAGVSQSPRYKVTKRGQDVALRCDPISGHVSLYWYRQALGQGPEFLTYFNYEAQQDKSGLPNDRFSAERPEGSISTLTIQRTEQRDSAMYRCASSLVGRQGAGELFFGEGSRLTVL.

The rearrangement links TRBV6-5 to TRBJ2-3, with 8 positions matching TRBD2. J was trimmed by 3 bases and V by 2 bases; bases with no gene match: 1. The V gene's germline CDR1 is MNHEY and CDR2 SVGAGI. This CDR3 has 14 residues. The CDR3 spells CASSYGLATDTQYF. In DNA form, the CDR3 reads TGTGCCAGCAGTTACGGACTAGCTACAGATACGCAGTATTTT.

This clone was seen more than once but under ten times. The chain employs TRBV5-1 and TRBJ1-3; D gene unclear. The CDR3 runs to 14 residues. Trimming cost V 0 bases and J 3 bases, with 7 bases left between them. The germline V gene encodes CDR1 SGHRS and CDR2 YFSETQ. DNA for the CDR3: TGCGCCAGCAGCTTGGCGGGGTATGGAAACACCATATATTTT. Protein product: CASSLAGYGNTIYF.

CDR3 residues: CSVMTGLNTGELFF. CDR3 in DNA: TGCAGCGTTATGACAGGATTGAACACCGGGGAGCTGTTTTTT. This sequence joins TRBV29-1 and TRBJ2-2; a weak D match, TRBD1 (6 bases). There are 14 residues in the CDR3. The V end lost 5 bases, the J end lost 1 base, and 11 bases lay between the germline ends. Per germline, CDR1 SQVTM and CDR2 ANQGSEA.

J is TRBJ2-1 and V is TRBV19, with 12 nucleotides matching TRBD2. The V gene's germline CDR1 is LNHDA and CDR2 SQIVND (reference sequence). The CDR3 consists of 17 residues. V shed 4 bases and J 1 base; nucleotides not matched to a gene: 5. CDR3 DNA sequence: TGTGCCAGTAGTAGCCCTAGCGGGGGGGCTTCCTACAATGAGCAGTTCTTC. As protein: CASSSPSGGASYNEQFF.

The gene calls are TRBV4-1 and TRBJ1-5, with 9 positions matching TRBD1. The V segment lost 2 bases and the J segment 4 bases; nucleotides outside the gene matches: 9. The CDR3 sequence is 17 residues long. Germline V gene sequence: CDR1 MGHRA, CDR2 YSYEKL. CDR3 in DNA: TGCGCCAGCAGCCAAAGGTATTCGGGACAGGGTAATCAGCCCCAGCATTTT. This encodes CASSQRYSGQGNQPQHF.

The V gene is TRBV19, the J gene TRBJ2-7; 7 nucleotides match TRBD2. Germline CDR1 reads LNHDA; CDR2 reads SQIVND (reference sequence). The CDR3 covers 15 residues. V dropped 5 bases and J dropped 0; count of bases not matched to a gene: 7. The CDR3 coding sequence is TGTGCCAGTAGTCGTAGCGGGCGGAGCTCCTACGAGCAGTACTTC. It translates to CASSRSGRSSYEQYF.

V is TRBV7-2 and J is TRBJ2-3; TRBD1 matches 9 bases. CDR3 length: 15 residues. V gave up 3 bases and J gave up 5 bases; unmatched junction bases: 6. Germline CDR1 reads SGHTA; CDR2 reads FQGNSA. CDR3 sequence (DNA): TGTGCCAGCAGCTTGGGGACAGGGTATGGAGATACGCAGTATTTT. It codes for CASSLGTGYGDTQYF.

This clone has a handful of counts. The rearrangement joins TRBV19 to TRBJ2-2; TRBD2 agrees at 7 bases. The CDR3 is made up of 14 amino acids. With 5 bases clipped from V and 4 bases from J, the junction kept 4 bases outside the gene matches. CDR1 and CDR2 from the germline V gene are LNHDA and SQIVND (reference sequence). The chain's CDR3 is CASSSSGGTGELFF. The CDR3 bases are TGTGCCAGTAGTTCATCGGGGGGCACCGGGGAGCTGTTTTTT.

This clone was recorded a few times. The chain uses TRBV21-1 and TRBJ2-5; TRBD2, the table's D call, lacks a check against the DNA. TRBV21-1 corresponds to a pseudogene. This CDR3 comprises 16 residues. The DNA for the CDR3 is TGTGCCAGCAGCTTCTTATACCAGCGGGAGGGGGAGACCCAGTACTTC. This translates into CASSFLYQREGETQYF.

V gene TRBV29-1 combines with J gene TRBJ1-1; D is perhaps TRBD1 (6 bases). This CDR3 region has 13 residues. In germline, CDR1 is SQVTM, CDR2 ANQGSEA. Deletions cut 7 bases from V and 4 bases from J, with 16 bases between. The CDR3 DNA sequence: TGCAGCGCCGCAAACCTAGGGGGCACTGAAGCTTTCTTT. Translated: CSAANLGGTEAFF.